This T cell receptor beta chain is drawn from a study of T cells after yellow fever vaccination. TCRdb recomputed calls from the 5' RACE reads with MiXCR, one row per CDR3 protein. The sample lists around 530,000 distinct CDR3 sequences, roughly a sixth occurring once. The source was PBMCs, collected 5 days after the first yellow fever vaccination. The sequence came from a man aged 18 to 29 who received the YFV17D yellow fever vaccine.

CDR3: CASSVVGTANTGELFF. CDR3 in DNA: TGTGCCAGCAGCGTAGTTGGCACAGCGAACACCGGGGAGCTGTTTTTT. The chain couples TRBV9 to TRBJ2-2; D remains unclear. This CDR3 is 16 amino acids long. The V gene's germline CDR1 is SGDLS and CDR2 YYNGEE. V shed 0 bases and J shed 0 bases, with 9 bases lying between them.